What follows are 25 T cell receptor beta chains derived from one specimen sequenced in a study of blood T cell repertoires in COVID-19. Only in-frame clones appear in the TCRdb table, and some are missing; sequencing was by immunoSEQ multiplex PCR. The table records just under 350,000 clones, almost 90% of them present only once. Source material: peripheral blood. The receptors shown here come from a woman in her 70s with COVID-19, enrolled during active disease.

The chain is built from TRBV6-5 and TRBJ2-7, with TRBD1 identical over 9 bases. This CDR3 has 14 residues. Germline V gene lookup returns CDR1 MNHEY and CDR2 SVGAGI. The junction had 4 bases not matched to a gene; V was cut back by 2 bases and J by 5 bases. CDR3 coding DNA: TGTGCCAGCAGTTACCGGGACAGGGACCACGAGCAGTACTTC. It is translated as CASSYRDRDHEQYF.

The rearrangement uses TRBV28 and TRBJ1-5, with D possibly TRBD1 on 5 matching bases. The CDR3 length is 13 residues. V lost 7 bases, J lost 6 bases, and 13 bases lay in between. Germline loops: CDR1 MDHEN, CDR2 SYDVKM. The chain's CDR3 is CASNGGGVQPQHF. CDR3 coding DNA: TGTGCCAGCAACGGGGGAGGAGTTCAGCCCCAGCATTTT.

This chain joins TRBV7-2 and TRBJ2-7; 8 nucleotides line up with TRBD2. CDR3 size: 16 residues. V dropped 1 base and J dropped 2; count of bases not matched to a gene: 7. Germline assignment: CDR1 SGHTA and CDR2 FQGNSA. Here the CDR3 DNA reads TGTGCCAGCAGCTTAGGGTTTGCAGCGGGGGCCTACGAGCAGTACTTC. Protein: CASSLGFAAGAYEQYF.

J is TRBJ1-6 and V is TRBV7-9; TRBD1 matches 8 bases. The V gene end was trimmed by 0 bases and the J gene end by 6 bases; junction bases not matched to a gene: 10. Germline CDR1 and CDR2: SEHNR and FQNEAQ (reference sequence). The CDR3 spans 18 residues. CDR3 in amino acids: CASSLALTSTGVNSPLHF. CDR3 nucleotides: TGTGCCAGCAGCTTAGCCCTAACCTCGACAGGGGTTAATTCACCCCTCCACTTT.

The genes are TRBV2 and TRBJ2-5; the match to TRBD1 covers 7 bases. This CDR3 has 15 amino acids. Per the germline V gene, CDR1 is SNHLY and CDR2 is FYNNEI. With V trimmed by 5 bases and J by 5 bases, 11 bases remained unmatched. The CDR3 loop reads CASSQSRGLGETQYF. The DNA of the CDR3 is TGTGCCAGCAGTCAATCCAGGGGGTTAGGGGAGACCCAGTACTTC.

The chain recombines TRBV2 with TRBJ2-7, with 8 bases that match TRBD1. CDR1 SNHLY and CDR2 FYNNEI come from the germline V gene. This CDR3 is built from 15 residues. The V and J ends lost 10 bases and 1 base, in that order; junction bases with no gene match: 12. The DNA for the CDR3 is TGTGCCACCCGAGATAGACAGGGGCCATCCTACGAGCAGTACTTC. Protein: CATRDRQGPSYEQYF.

The rearrangement links TRBV7-8 to TRBJ1-5; 8 nucleotides match TRBD1. The CDR3 has 14 amino acids. CDR1 is SGHVS and CDR2 is FQNEAQ in the germline V gene. The junction had 5 bases not matched to a gene; V was cut back by 3 bases and J by 7 bases. CDR3 sequence: CASSLTGDDQPQHF. The CDR3 DNA follows: TGTGCCAGCAGCTTGACAGGGGATGACCAGCCCCAGCATTTT.

This sequence joins TRBV7-2 and TRBJ1-2, with 7 bases lining up with TRBD1. Germline V gene data show CDR1 as SGHTA and CDR2 as FQGNSA. The J segment lost 5 bases and the V segment lost 5 bases, leaving 5 bases of the junction unmatched. The CDR3 is 13 residues long. The CDR3: CASSRDRIYGYTF. The CDR3, as DNA: TGTGCCAGCAGCCGGGACAGAATTTATGGCTACACCTTC.

This chain joins TRBV7-9 and TRBJ2-1; 9 bases align to TRBD2. J gave up 7 bases and V 5 bases, and 9 bases lay outside the gene matches. The germline gives CDR1 SEHNR, CDR2 FQNEAQ (reference sequence). This CDR3 comprises 15 residues. The CDR3 sequence: CASSLVLAGTNEQFF. Written as DNA, the CDR3 is TGTGCCAGCAGCCTCGTACTAGCGGGCACTAATGAGCAGTTCTTC.

In its sample, this clone was seen a few times. The chain couples TRBV5-1 to TRBJ1-1, with 9 bases fitting TRBD1. Germline V gene lookup returns CDR1 SGHRS and CDR2 YFSETQ. V was pared by 3 bases and J by 1 base, with 4 bases of the junction left unmatched. The CDR3 consists of 15 residues. The CDR3 DNA follows: TGCGCCAGCAGCTCCTTGGGACAGGGGAACACTGAAGCTTTCTTT. This sequence encodes CASSSLGQGNTEAFF.

This clone has just one count. The chain links TRBV5-8 to TRBJ2-7; 7 bases fit TRBD1. Germline assignment: CDR1 SGHTS and CDR2 YDEGEE. The CDR3 totals 15 residues. The junction had 6 bases not matched to a gene; V was cut back by 0 bases and J by 3 bases. The CDR3 region has the DNA TGTGCCAGCAGCTTGGAGGGGGCCGCGGGCTACGAGCAGTACTTC. Protein sequence: CASSLEGAAGYEQYF.

This chain joins TRBV24-1 and TRBJ2-1, with 9 bases that match TRBD2. CDR1 is KGHDR, CDR2 SFDVKD, per germline. The CDR3 consists of 17 residues. V shed 0 bases, J shed 6 bases, and the junction held 8 bases outside the gene matches. The CDR3 DNA sequence: TGTGCCACCAGTGATTTGCGAGTTAGCGGGGGATTCAATGAGCAGTTCTTC. This codes for CATSDLRVSGGFNEQFF.

This sequence joins TRBV5-4 and TRBJ2-1, with 15 nucleotides matching TRBD2. V lost 3 bases and J lost 11; bases outside the gene matches: 3. This CDR3 contains 14 residues. Germline V gene data show CDR1 as SGHNT and CDR2 as YYREEE (reference sequence). The CDR3 sequence is CASSSGLAGGKQFF. The CDR3 DNA is TGTGCCAGCAGCTCGGGACTAGCGGGGGGAAAGCAGTTCTTC.

This chain links TRBV12-3 or TRBV12-4 with TRBJ2-7; possibly TRBD1 for D (5 bases). V was cut by 5 bases and J by 5 bases, with 10 bases left in between. The CDR3 length is 12 residues. CDR3: CASSPDSHEQYF. CDR3 DNA: TGTGCCAGCAGTCCCGACAGCCACGAGCAGTACTTC.

CDR3 sequence: CASSLGWRGATDTQYF. The CDR3 DNA sequence: TGTGCCAGCAGCTTAGGATGGCGGGGGGCCACAGATACGCAGTATTTT. V gene TRBV13 combines with J gene TRBJ2-3, with 8 bases aligning to TRBD2. With 0 bases clipped from V and 2 bases from J, the junction kept 4 bases outside the gene matches. The CDR3 totals 16 residues. Looked up from germline, CDR1 is PRHDT and CDR2 is FYEKMQ (reference sequence). Variable domain in full (rest from reference TRBV13 and TRBJ2-3): AAGVIQSPRHLIKEKRETATLKCYPIPRHDTVYWYQQGPGQDPQFLISFYEKMQSDKGSIPDRFSAQQFSDYHSELNMSSLELGDSALYFCASSLGWRGATDTQYFGPGTRLTVL.

The rearrangement links TRBV30 to TRBJ1-6, with a weak D call TRBD1 (5 bases). The V end lost 1 base, the J end lost 4 bases, and 11 bases lay between the germline ends. Per the germline V gene, CDR1 is GTSNPN and CDR2 is SVGIG (reference sequence). This CDR3 is built from 15 residues. In DNA form, the CDR3 reads TGTGCCTGGAGTGCCACGACAGAGTATAATTCACCCCTCCACTTT. Translated, it gives CAWSATTEYNSPLHF.

The chain recombines TRBV2 with TRBJ2-1; 9 nucleotides line up with TRBD1. The CDR3 totals 15 residues. CDR1 and CDR2 (germline): SNHLY, FYNNEI. J lost 7 bases, V lost 4 bases, and 8 bases had no gene match. The CDR3 sequence: CASSGGTGSRNEQFF. The CDR3 coding sequence is TGTGCCAGCAGTGGGGGGACAGGGAGTAGGAATGAGCAGTTCTTC. The full variable domain, with the rest looked up from reference TRBV2 and TRBJ2-1, is EPEVTQTPSHQVTQMGQEVILRCVPISNHLYFYWYRQILGQKVEFLVSFYNNEISEKSEIFDDQFSVERPDGSNFTLKIRSTKLEDSAMYFCASSGGTGSRNEQFFGPGTRLTVL.

This clone occurred a few times. The rearrangement links TRBV21-1 to TRBJ2-7; TRBD1 is the table's D call, not checked against the DNA. TRBV21-1 is reported as a pseudogene. The CDR3 loop spans 14 amino acids. CDR3 in DNA: TGTGCCAGCAAGTGGGGCCGCAGCCGTTACGAGCAGTACTTC. It codes for CASKWGRSRYEQYF.

A single count supports this clone. The chain joins TRBV4-1 to TRBJ1-3, with unresolved D. The V and J ends lost 1 base and 4 bases respectively, with 11 bases between them. The germline V gene has CDR1 MGHRA and CDR2 YSYEKL. The CDR3 runs 15 residues. The chain's CDR3 is CASSQVETPGNTIYF. DNA of the CDR3: TGCGCCAGCAGCCAAGTCGAGACACCCGGAAACACCATATATTTT.

The chain employs TRBV2 and TRBJ1-6; no firm D call. Trimming took off 6 bases at V and 8 bases at J, with 8 bases between the two ends. The CDR3 sequence is 12 residues long. Germline lookup yields CDR1 SNHLY and CDR2 FYNNEI. The CDR3 region is CASRFGDSPLHF. The CDR3 bases are TGTGCCAGCAGATTCGGGGATTCACCCCTCCACTTT.

The V and J genes are TRBV10-3 and TRBJ1-2, with D possibly matching TRBD1 (5 bases). The CDR3 is 17 amino acids. Germline V lookup: CDR1 ENHRY, CDR2 SYGVKD. Trimming stripped 3 bases from V and 0 bases from J, with 17 bases between. The chain's CDR3 is CAISDSRQGLANYGYTF. In nucleotides, the CDR3 is TGTGCCATCAGTGATAGTCGGCAGGGACTAGCTAACTATGGCTACACCTTC.

As to this clone: Other DNA sequences in the same sample also yield this CDR3. This chain links TRBV6-1 with TRBJ1-5; TRBD1 is a possible D gene (5 bases). The CDR3 spans 14 residues. Looked up from germline, CDR1 is MNHNS and CDR2 is SASEGT. V gave up 2 bases and J gave up 4 bases, with 9 bases separating them. The CDR3 is CASSEQGLNQPQHF. As DNA, the CDR3 is TGTGCCAGCAGTGAACAGGGTCTAAATCAGCCCCAGCATTTT.

The rearrangement links TRBV5-1 to TRBJ2-2; 7 bases are shared with TRBD2. The CDR3 runs 16 residues. Germline CDR1 SGHRS, CDR2 YFSETQ. Losses at the gene ends were 1 base for V and 2 bases for J; bases not matched to a gene: 5. Written as DNA, the CDR3 is TGCGCCAGCAGCTTGTGGGAGGGATATAACACCGGGGAGCTGTTTTTT. Its protein product is CASSLWEGYNTGELFF.

The chain has TRBV6-5 and TRBJ2-1; TRBD2 matches at 11 bases. Trimming took 6 bases from V and 4 from J; bases not matched to a gene: 5. This CDR3 region has 15 residues. Germline CDR1 reads MNHEY; CDR2 reads SVGAGI. The CDR3 DNA reads as TGTGCCAGCAGCTTTAGCGGGGGGGTTTACAATGAGCAGTTCTTC. Translated, it gives CASSFSGGVYNEQFF.

The gene calls are TRBV7-2 and TRBJ1-1, with 8 bases lining up with TRBD1. Germline-derived CDR1 and CDR2 are SGHTA and FQGNSA. The CDR3 totals 15 residues. Trimming cost V 6 bases and J 0 bases; bases outside gene matches: 6. The CDR3 DNA follows: TGTGCCAGCAGGCAAGGGACAGGTCTGAACACTGAAGCTTTCTTT. This translates into CASRQGTGLNTEAFF.